The clone carrying this T cell receptor (beta chain) was seen more than once but under ten times. Its antigen is unidentified. The PCR contained 60 Vbeta and 13 Jbeta primers. Method: immunoSEQ multiplex PCR; TCRdb's copy keeps in-frame clones and lacks some. The table has roughly 200,000 clones, 83% seen once. These data come from a study of cytomegalovirus exposure and HLA in healthy donors. Across the study: An earlier analysis found 117 million unique TCR beta sequences from around 180 million T cells.

Study-level results: High specificity and sensitivity for cytomegalovirus status were reported for the classifier. A highly shared variant cluster was judged a likely technical artifact. Accurate prediction of most subjects' HLA-A and HLA-B alleles from TCR beta sequences was reported.

The CDR3 covers 19 residues. The germline V gene has CDR1 SNHLY and CDR2 FYNNEI. The ends lost 2 bases at V and 4 bases at J; junction bases unmatched: 15. This chain uses TRBV2 with TRBJ2-3; 10 nucleotides agree with TRBD1. The sequence was collected from a middle-aged man in good health and CMV-seronegative. Sequencing was performed on PBMCs. The CDR3 reads CASSESEGQGFGYADTQYF. The DNA of the CDR3 is TGTGCCAGCAGTGAAAGTGAGGGACAGGGGTTTGGTTATGCAGATACGCAGTATTTT. The full variable domain, with the rest looked up from reference TRBV2 and TRBJ2-3, is EPEVTQTPSHQVTQMGQEVILRCVPISNHLYFYWYRQILGQKVEFLVSFYNNEISEKSEIFDDQFSVERPDGSNFTLKIRSTKLEDSAMYFCASSESEGQGFGYADTQYFGPGTRLTVL.